This T cell receptor beta chain was sequenced during a study of T cell responses to AZD1222 COVID-19 vaccine. As regards this clone: Its specificity is unknown.

This CDR3 comprises 14 residues. V lost 5 bases and J 3 bases, leaving 13 bases between the germline ends. Germline assignment: CDR1 MNHEY and CDR2 SMNVEV (reference sequence). Study-wide results and limits: Vaccination with two AZD1222 doses was followed by a rise in Spike-specific TCR breadth and depth. Donors were largely white British and mainly female; clonal diversity was possibly underestimated.

Method: immunoSEQ multiplex PCR; TCRdb's copy keeps in-frame clones and lacks some. The sample lists about 140,000 clones; around 92% were seen once. Pooling was applied to second doses at about 4 or about 12 weeks. The rearrangement uses TRBV27 and TRBJ1-1; TRBD1 is a possible D gene (6 bases). This receptor was identified in an adult who received the AZD1222 COVID-19 vaccine. The specimen comprised peripheral blood, sampled 28 days after the second AZD1222 dose. CDR3 in amino acids: CASSPPGGHTEAFF. CDR3 coding DNA: TGTGCCAGCAGTCCCCCCGGGGGCCACACTGAAGCTTTCTTT.